The rows below give T cell receptor beta chains drawn from one sample of a study of blood T cells in healthy people across ages. MiXCR, run by TCRdb on the 5' RACE reads, gives a single entry per CDR3 protein. The data hold approximately 1,000,000 distinct CDR3 sequences, with 45% observed a single time. Sample: blood. The receptor source for this set is a woman aged 60-75 years in good health. CDR3s include the opening cysteine and the closing phenylalanine or tryptophan. D genes are given only for firm matches. Not all rows give a size; the values are once, few, many and, for expanded clones, a class.

D	size	V	J	CDR3	DNA
TRBD1	many	TRBV4-2	TRBJ1-5	CASSQETGGGNQPQHF	TGTGCCAGCAGCCAAGAAACAGGGGGCGGCAATCAGCCCCAGCATTTT
NA	NA	TRBV24-1	TRBJ2-1	CATSEGHEQFF	TGTGCCACCAGTGAGGGCCATGAGCAGTTCTTC
TRBD1	NA	TRBV20-1	TRBJ1-5	CSAGQGSSNQPQHF	TGCAGTGCTGGACAGGGGAGTAGCAATCAGCCCCAGCATTTT
NA	NA	TRBV20-1	TRBJ1-5	CSARVAVSNNQPQHF	TGCAGTGCTAGAGTCGCGGTCAGTAACAATCAGCCCCAGCATTTT
TRBD2	NA	TRBV10-3	TRBJ2-1	CAISRGLAGLGNEQFF	TGTGCCATCAGCAGGGGACTAGCGGGTTTGGGCAATGAGCAGTTCTTC
NA	NA	TRBV12-3/TRBV12-4	TRBJ1-1	CASSSPGRNTEAFF	TGTGCCAGCAGTTCCCCTGGCCGGAACACTGAAGCTTTCTTT
TRBD2	NA	TRBV29-1	TRBJ2-5	CSVERLAEETQYF	TGCAGCGTCGAGCGACTAGCGGAAGAGACCCAGTACTTC
TRBD1	NA	TRBV12-3/TRBV12-4	TRBJ2-4	CASSPGQGAKNIQYF	TGTGCCAGCAGTCCCGGACAGGGAGCCAAAAACATTCAGTACTTC
TRBD2	NA	TRBV5-1	TRBJ2-5	CASSLVVPGLRKQETQYF	TGCGCCAGCAGCTTGGTGGTCCCGGGACTACGAAAACAAGAGACCCAGTACTTC
NA	NA	TRBV12-5	TRBJ2-3	CASGLVRVGRRNTQYF	TGTGCTAGTGGTTTGGTACGGGTCGGGAGAAGGAATACGCAGTATTTT
NA	NA	TRBV9	TRBJ2-7	CASSVGTVPYEQYF	TGTGCCAGCAGCGTAGGGACAGTACCCTACGAGCAGTACTTC
NA	NA	TRBV7-2	TRBJ2-2	CASLPWKNTGELFF	TGTGCCAGCCTCCCATGGAAGAACACCGGGGAGCTGTTTTTT
NA	NA	TRBV20-1	TRBJ2-3	CSASTQVSTDTQYF	TGCAGTGCCTCGACCCAGGTCAGCACAGATACGCAGTATTTT
NA	NA	TRBV18	TRBJ1-2	CASSPTESYGYTF	TGTGCCAGCTCACCAACGGAGAGCTATGGCTACACCTTC
NA	NA	TRBV2	TRBJ2-7	CASRGPSPYEQYF	TGTGCCAGCAGGGGTCCCAGTCCCTACGAGCAGTACTTC
NA	NA	TRBV5-1	TRBJ2-3	CASSAQGWDTDTQYF	TGCGCCAGCAGCGCGCAGGGGTGGGACACAGATACGCAGTATTTT
NA	NA	TRBV3-1	TRBJ1-2	CASSQPSGVYGYTF	TGTGCCAGCAGCCAACCTTCAGGAGTCTATGGCTACACCTTC
NA	NA	TRBV5-1	TRBJ2-7	CASSPRGGTSYEQYF	TGCGCCAGCAGCCCCCGGGGAGGAACCTCCTACGAGCAGTACTTC
TRBD1	NA	TRBV5-6	TRBJ2-2	CASSRPGQGAIGELFF	TGTGCCAGCAGCAGACCGGGACAGGGGGCTATCGGGGAGCTGTTTTTT
TRBD1	NA	TRBV30	TRBJ1-2	CAWTRGTGQNGYTF	TGTGCCTGGACTAGGGGGACAGGCCAGAATGGCTACACCTTC
TRBD2	few	TRBV7-9	TRBJ2-3	CASRHGLAGPTDTQYF	TGTGCCAGCAGGCACGGACTAGCGGGACCCACAGATACGCAGTATTTT
TRBD2	NA	TRBV12-3/TRBV12-4	TRBJ2-1	CASSLVPSGRANEQFF	TGTGCCAGCAGTTTAGTCCCCAGCGGGAGGGCCAATGAGCAGTTCTTC
NA	NA	TRBV28	TRBJ2-7	CASSPPGGGNGNEQYF	TGTGCCAGCAGTCCCCCGGGAGGGGGCAACGGAAACGAGCAGTACTTC
NA	NA	TRBV27	TRBJ1-6	CASSLAEGSPLHF	TGTGCCAGCAGTTTAGCTGAAGGTTCACCCCTCCACTTT
NA	few	TRBV29-1	TRBJ2-1	CSVEELPYNEQFF	TGCAGCGTTGAGGAACTTCCCTACAATGAGCAGTTCTTC
TRBD2	few	TRBV2	TRBJ2-7	CASSPSSGWSYEQYF	TGTGCCAGCAGTCCCTCTAGCGGCTGGTCGTACGAGCAGTACTTC
NA	NA	TRBV9	TRBJ2-1	CASSVGTRYNEQFF	TGTGCCAGCAGCGTAGGGACGCGATACAATGAGCAGTTCTTC
TRBD2	NA	TRBV10-2	TRBJ2-7	CASKGTSGTTYEQYF	TGCGCCAGTAAAGGGACTAGCGGGACAACCTACGAGCAGTACTTC
NA	NA	TRBV6-1	TRBJ1-5	CASIRTRDRNQPQHF	TGTGCCAGCATACGGACAAGGGATCGCAATCAGCCCCAGCATTTT
NA	many	TRBV7-2	TRBJ2-5	CASSLWSLGETQYF	TGTGCCAGCAGCTTATGGAGTCTAGGCGAGACCCAGTACTTC
NA	NA	TRBV5-1	TRBJ2-1	CASSVVIYEQFF	TGCGCCAGCAGCGTAGTTATATATGAGCAGTTCTTC
NA	once	TRBV7-3	TRBJ2-1	CASSSLGGEPYNEQFF	TGTGCCAGCAGCTCGCTCGGTGGGGAGCCGTACAATGAGCAGTTCTTC
TRBD1	NA	TRBV20-1	TRBJ2-7	CSARASGTGGNNEQYF	TGCAGTGCTAGAGCATCCGGGACAGGGGGAAACAATGAGCAGTACTTC
NA	once	TRBV2	TRBJ1-6	CASRGSLENSPLHF	TGTGCCAGCCGAGGGTCTTTGGAGAATTCACCCCTCCACTTT
NA	few	TRBV5-6	TRBJ2-6	CASSLRLASGANVLTF	TGTGCCAGCAGCTTGAGACTGGCCTCTGGGGCCAACGTCCTGACTTTC
TRBD2	once	TRBV28	TRBJ2-3	CASSLLAARADTQYF	TGTGCCAGCAGTTTACTAGCGGCCCGTGCAGATACGCAGTATTTT
TRBD2	many	TRBV7-3	TRBJ2-3	CASSTSGGTDTQYF	TGTGCCAGCAGCACTAGCGGGGGCACAGATACGCAGTATTTT
NA	NA	TRBV9	TRBJ2-1	CACSVGQGGEQFF	TGTGCCTGCAGCGTAGGGCAGGGCGGTGAGCAGTTCTTC
NA	few	TRBV20-1	TRBJ2-1	CSATFGGTVYNEQFF	TGCAGTGCTACTTTCGGTGGGACTGTGTACAATGAGCAGTTCTTC
TRBD2	NA	TRBV27	TRBJ2-1	CASSFGIGLAGNEQFF	TGTGCCAGCAGTTTTGGGATCGGACTAGCGGGAAATGAGCAGTTCTTC
TRBD2	NA	TRBV20-1	TRBJ2-1	CSASPAGSSYNEQFF	TGCAGTGCTAGCCCAGCGGGAAGCTCCTACAATGAGCAGTTCTTC
NA	few	TRBV12-3/TRBV12-4	TRBJ1-5	CASSLGSGQQPQHF	TGTGCCAGCAGTTTAGGGTCAGGACAGCAGCCCCAGCATTTT
TRBD2	many	TRBV9	TRBJ2-7	CASSVASGSYEQYF	TGTGCCAGCAGCGTGGCTAGCGGGAGTTACGAGCAGTACTTC
NA	once	TRBV2	TRBJ2-7	CASTIAGYEQYF	TGTGCCAGCACGATAGCAGGATACGAGCAGTACTTC
NA	NA	TRBV20-1	TRBJ1-4	CSAYGPATNEKLFF	TGCAGTGCTTATGGACCGGCAACTAATGAAAAACTGTTTTTT
NA	once	TRBV27	TRBJ1-5	CASSLSGRGYSNQPQHF	TGTGCCAGTAGTTTATCAGGGCGCGGGTATAGCAATCAGCCCCAGCATTTT
TRBD2	NA	TRBV27	TRBJ2-1	CATAGLAGVNEQFF	TGTGCCACCGCCGGGCTAGCGGGAGTCAATGAGCAGTTCTTC
NA	NA	TRBV7-2	TRBJ2-7	CASSLAGGADYEQYF	TGTGCCAGCAGCTTAGCGGGCGGGGCCGACTACGAGCAGTACTTC
NA	many	TRBV9	TRBJ2-3	CASSVGGDTQYF	TGTGCCAGCAGCGTAGGGGGAGATACGCAGTATTTT
NA	few	TRBV6-5	TRBJ1-2	CASSYTGSEGYTF	TGTGCCAGCAGTTACACAGGGTCTGAGGGCTACACCTTC
NA	NA	TRBV5-1	TRBJ2-5	CASSLSLDRSKNVQYF	TGCGCCAGCAGCTTGTCCCTAGACAGATCCAAAAACGTTCAGTACTTC
TRBD2	NA	TRBV7-6	TRBJ2-3	CASSRRASGSSTDTQYF	TGTGCCAGCAGCCGAAGGGCTAGCGGGTCTAGCACAGATACGCAGTATTTT
NA	NA	TRBV10-3	TRBJ2-7	CAVQGGPSYEQYF	TGTGCCGTTCAGGGGGGACCATCCTACGAGCAGTACTTC
NA	NA	TRBV20-1	TRBJ2-7	CSARGVDYSYEQYF	TGCAGTGCTAGAGGAGTCGACTACTCCTACGAGCAGTACTTC